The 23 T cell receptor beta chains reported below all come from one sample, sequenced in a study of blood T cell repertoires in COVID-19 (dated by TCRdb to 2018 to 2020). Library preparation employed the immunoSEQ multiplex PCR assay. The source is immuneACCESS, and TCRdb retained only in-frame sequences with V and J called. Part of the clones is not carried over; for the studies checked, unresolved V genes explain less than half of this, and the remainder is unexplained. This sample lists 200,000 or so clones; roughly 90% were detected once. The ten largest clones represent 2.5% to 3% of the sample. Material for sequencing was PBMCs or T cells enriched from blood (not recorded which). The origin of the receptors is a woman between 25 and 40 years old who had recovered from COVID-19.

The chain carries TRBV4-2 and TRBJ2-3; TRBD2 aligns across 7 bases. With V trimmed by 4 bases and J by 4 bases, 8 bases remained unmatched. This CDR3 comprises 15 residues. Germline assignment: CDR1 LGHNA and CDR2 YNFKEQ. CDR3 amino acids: CASSPPGLGADTQYF. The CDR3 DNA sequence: TGTGCCAGCAGCCCCCCCGGACTAGGGGCAGATACGCAGTATTTT.

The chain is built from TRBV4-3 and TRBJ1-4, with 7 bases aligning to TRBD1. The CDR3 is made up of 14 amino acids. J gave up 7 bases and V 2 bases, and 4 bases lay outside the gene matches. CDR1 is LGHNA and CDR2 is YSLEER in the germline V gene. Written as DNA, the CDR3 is TGCGCCAGCAGCCAAACAGGGGTTAGTGAAAAACTGTTTTTT. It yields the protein CASSQTGVSEKLFF.

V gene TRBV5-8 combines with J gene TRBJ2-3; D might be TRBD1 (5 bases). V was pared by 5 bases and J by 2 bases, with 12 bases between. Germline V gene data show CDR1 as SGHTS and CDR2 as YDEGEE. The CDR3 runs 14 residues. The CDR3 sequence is CASRLGAHTDTQYF. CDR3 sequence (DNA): TGTGCCAGCAGGCTAGGGGCCCACACAGATACGCAGTATTTT.

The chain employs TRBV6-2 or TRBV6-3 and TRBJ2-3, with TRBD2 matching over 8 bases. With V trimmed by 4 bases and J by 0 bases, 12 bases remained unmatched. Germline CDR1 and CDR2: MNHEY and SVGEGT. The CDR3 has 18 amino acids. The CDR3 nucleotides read TGTGCCAGCAGTTCGCGGGGTGATAGCGGGGATAGCACAGATACGCAGTATTTT. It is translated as CASSSRGDSGDSTDTQYF.

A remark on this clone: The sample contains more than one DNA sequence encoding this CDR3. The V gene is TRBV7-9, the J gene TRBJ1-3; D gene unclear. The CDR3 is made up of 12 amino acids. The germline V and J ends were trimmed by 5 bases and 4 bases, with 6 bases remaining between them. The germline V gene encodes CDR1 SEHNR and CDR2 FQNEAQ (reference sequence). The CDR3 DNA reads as TGTGCCAGCAGCCTACTAGGAAACACCATATATTTT. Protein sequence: CASSLLGNTIYF.

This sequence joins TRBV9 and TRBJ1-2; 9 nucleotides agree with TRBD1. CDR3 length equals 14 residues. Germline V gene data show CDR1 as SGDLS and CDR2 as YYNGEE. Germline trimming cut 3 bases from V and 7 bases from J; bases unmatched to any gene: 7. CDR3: CASSAATGGVGYTF. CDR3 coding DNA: TGTGCCAGCAGCGCCGCGACAGGGGGAGTTGGCTACACCTTC.

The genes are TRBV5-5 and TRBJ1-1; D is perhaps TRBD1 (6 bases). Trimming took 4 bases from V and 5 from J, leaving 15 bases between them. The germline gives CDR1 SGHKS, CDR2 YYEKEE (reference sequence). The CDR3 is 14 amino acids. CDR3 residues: CASSREGGVTEAFF. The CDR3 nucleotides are TGTGCCAGCAGCCGCGAAGGGGGAGTAACTGAAGCTTTCTTT.

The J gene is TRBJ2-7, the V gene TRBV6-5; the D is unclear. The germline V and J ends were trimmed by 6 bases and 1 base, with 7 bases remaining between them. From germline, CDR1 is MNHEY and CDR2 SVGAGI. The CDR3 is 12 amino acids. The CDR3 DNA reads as TGTGCCAGCAGCCGAGCTTCCTACGAGCAGTACTTC. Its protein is CASSRASYEQYF.

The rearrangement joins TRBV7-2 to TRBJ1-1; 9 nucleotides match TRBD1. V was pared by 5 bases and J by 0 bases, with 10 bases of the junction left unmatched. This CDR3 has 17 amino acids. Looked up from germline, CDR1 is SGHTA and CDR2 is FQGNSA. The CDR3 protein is CASSRDRAGVMNTEAFF. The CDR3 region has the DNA TGTGCCAGCAGCCGGGACAGGGCTGGGGTTATGAACACTGAAGCTTTCTTT.

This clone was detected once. The CDR3 loop is CASSARQGRFEDTQYF. The CDR3 DNA follows: TGTGCCAGTAGTGCCAGACAGGGGAGGTTCGAAGATACGCAGTATTTT. This chain links TRBV19 with TRBJ2-3; 8 nucleotides agree with TRBD1. After removal of 5 bases from V and 5 bases from J, the junction contained 12 bases not matched to a gene. The CDR3 runs 16 residues. Germline CDR1 and CDR2: LNHDA and SQIVND (reference sequence). Based on the CDR3 plus reference TRBV19 and TRBJ2-3, the full variable domain is DGGITQSPKYLFRKEGQNVTLSCEQNLNHDAMYWYRQDPGQGLRLIYYSQIVNDFQKGDIAEGYSVSREKKESFPLTVTSAQKNPTAFYLCASSARQGRFEDTQYFGPGTRLTVL.

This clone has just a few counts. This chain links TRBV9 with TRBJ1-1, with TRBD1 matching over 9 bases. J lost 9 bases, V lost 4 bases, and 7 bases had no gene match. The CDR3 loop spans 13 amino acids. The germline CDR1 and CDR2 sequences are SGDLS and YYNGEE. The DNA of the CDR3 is TGTGCCAGCAGCCTCATGGGACAGGGTAAAGCTTTCTTT. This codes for CASSLMGQGKAFF.

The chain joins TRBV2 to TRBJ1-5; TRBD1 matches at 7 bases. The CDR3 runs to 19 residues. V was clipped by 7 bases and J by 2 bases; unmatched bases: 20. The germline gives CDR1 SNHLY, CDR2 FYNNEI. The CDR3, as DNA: TGTGCCAGCACCGGGAAAGTAGACAGGGCGGGTTTCGGCAATCAGCCCCAGCATTTT. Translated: CASTGKVDRAGFGNQPQHF.

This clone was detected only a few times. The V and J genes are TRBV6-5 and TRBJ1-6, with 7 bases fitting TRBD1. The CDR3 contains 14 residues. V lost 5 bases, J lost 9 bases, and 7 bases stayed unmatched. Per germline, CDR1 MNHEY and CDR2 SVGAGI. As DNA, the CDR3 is TGTGCCAGCAGTAATAGACAGGGTGGTTCACCCCTCCACTTT. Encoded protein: CASSNRQGGSPLHF.

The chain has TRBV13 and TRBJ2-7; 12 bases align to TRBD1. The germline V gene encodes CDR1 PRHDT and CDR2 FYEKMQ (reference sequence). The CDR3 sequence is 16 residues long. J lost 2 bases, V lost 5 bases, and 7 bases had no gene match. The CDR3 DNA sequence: TGTGCCAGCAGCGATACGGGACAGGGGGCTCCCTACGAGCAGTACTTC. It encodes CASSDTGQGAPYEQYF.

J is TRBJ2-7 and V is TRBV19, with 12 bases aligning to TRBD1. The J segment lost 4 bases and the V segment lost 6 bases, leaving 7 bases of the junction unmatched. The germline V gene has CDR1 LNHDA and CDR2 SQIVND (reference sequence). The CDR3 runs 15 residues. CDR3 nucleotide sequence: TGTGCCAGTAGCCAGGGACAGGGGGCCTTTTACGAGCAGTACTTC. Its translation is CASSQGQGAFYEQYF.

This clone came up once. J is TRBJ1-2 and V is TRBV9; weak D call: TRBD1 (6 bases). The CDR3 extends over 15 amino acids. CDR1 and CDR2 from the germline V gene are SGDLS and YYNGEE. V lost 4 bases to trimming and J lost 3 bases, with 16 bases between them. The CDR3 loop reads CASSPGAGADYGYTF. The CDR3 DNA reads TGTGCCAGCAGCCCGGGGGCGGGGGCCGACTATGGCTACACCTTC.

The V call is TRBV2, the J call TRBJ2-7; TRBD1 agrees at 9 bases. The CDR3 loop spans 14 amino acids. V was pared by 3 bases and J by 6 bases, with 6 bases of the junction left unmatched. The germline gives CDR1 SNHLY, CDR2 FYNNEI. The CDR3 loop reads CASSDRTGASEQYF. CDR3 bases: TGTGCCAGCAGTGATAGGACAGGGGCATCCGAGCAGTACTTC.

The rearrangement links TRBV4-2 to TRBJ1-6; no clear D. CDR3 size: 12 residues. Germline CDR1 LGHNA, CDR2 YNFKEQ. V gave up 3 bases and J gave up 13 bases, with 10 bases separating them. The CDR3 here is CASSHEPGPLHF. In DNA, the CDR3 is TGTGCCAGCAGCCATGAACCCGGGCCCCTCCACTTT.

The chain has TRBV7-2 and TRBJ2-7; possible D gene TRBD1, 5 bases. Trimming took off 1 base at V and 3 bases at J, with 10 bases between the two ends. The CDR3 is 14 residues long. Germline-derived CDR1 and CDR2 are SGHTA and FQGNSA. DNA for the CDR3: TGTGCCAGCAGCTTAGAACAGGCTTACTACGAGCAGTACTTC. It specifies CASSLEQAYYEQYF.

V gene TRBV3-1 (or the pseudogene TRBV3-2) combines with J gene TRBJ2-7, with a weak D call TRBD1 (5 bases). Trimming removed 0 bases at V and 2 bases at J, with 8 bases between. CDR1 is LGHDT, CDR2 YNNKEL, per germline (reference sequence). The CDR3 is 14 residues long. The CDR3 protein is CASSQDPDTYEQYF. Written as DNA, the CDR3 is TGTGCCAGCAGCCAAGATCCGGACACCTACGAGCAGTACTTC.

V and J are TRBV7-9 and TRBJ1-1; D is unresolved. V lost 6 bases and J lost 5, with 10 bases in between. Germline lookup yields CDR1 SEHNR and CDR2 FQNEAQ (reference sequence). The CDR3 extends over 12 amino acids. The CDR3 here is CASSTTETEAFF. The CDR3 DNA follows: TGTGCCAGCAGTACCACTGAGACTGAAGCTTTCTTT.

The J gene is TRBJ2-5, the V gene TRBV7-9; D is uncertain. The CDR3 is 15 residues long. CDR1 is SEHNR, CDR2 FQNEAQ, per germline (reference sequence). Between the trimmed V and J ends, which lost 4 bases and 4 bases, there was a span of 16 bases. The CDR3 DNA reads TGTGCCAGCAGCTCGATCACAACCCGCCGAGAGACCCAGTACTTC. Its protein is CASSSITTRRETQYF. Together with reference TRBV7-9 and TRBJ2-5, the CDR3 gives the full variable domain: DTGVSQNPRHKITKRGQNVTFRCDPISEHNRLYWYRQTLGQGPEFLTYFQNEAQLEKSRLLSDRFSAERPKGSFSTLEIQRTEQGDSAMYLCASSSITTRRETQYFGPGTRLLVL.

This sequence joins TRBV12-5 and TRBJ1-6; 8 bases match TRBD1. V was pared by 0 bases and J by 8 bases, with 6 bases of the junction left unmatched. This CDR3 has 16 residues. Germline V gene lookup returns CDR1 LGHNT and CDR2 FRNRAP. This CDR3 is CASGLVLGRGHSPLHF. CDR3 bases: TGTGCTAGTGGTTTGGTATTGGGCAGGGGGCATTCACCCCTCCACTTT.